This TCR beta chain was recovered during a study of shared clonotypes between healthy human individuals. Study-wide points: Only blood was sampled, and tissue TCR repertoires likely differ from blood ones. A small donor pool kept down the genetic and exposure-history diversity that was represented.

Regarding this clone: Its antigen remains unknown.

The ends were cut back, 1 base at V and 4 bases at J, with 14 bases in the middle. CDR3 length: 16 amino acids. CDR1 SGHRS and CDR2 YFSETQ come from the germline V gene. The table came from immunoSEQ multiplex PCR; TCRdb's copy has only in-frame clones and leaves some out. The table lists about 2.4 million clones, around 94% of them singletons, with roughly 0.13% in the top ten. The chain has TRBV5-1 and TRBJ2-2; maybe TRBD1 (6 bases). Sequenced: naive CD4+ T cells sorted from blood. Stated subset: CD45RA+ positively selected. The source of this sequence is a man in his late teens or twenties in good health. The CDR3 bases are TGCGCCAGCAGCTTGTGGATGGGACAAACCACCGGGGAGCTGTTTTTT. Translating it yields CASSLWMGQTTGELFF.